These T cell receptor beta chains were read from a single sample in a study of T cell changes during pregnancy in multiple sclerosis. Some clones are missing from TCRdb's copy, which holds only in-frame ones; the method was immunoSEQ multiplex PCR. The sample lists about 67,000 clones, roughly 92% occurring once. Sequencing was performed on peripheral blood, taken in the second trimester of pregnancy. These TCRs come from a female donor with multiple sclerosis, enrolled in a pregnancy study. Each CDR3 is given with its conserved first and last residue. The order of the fields is J gene, D gene, V gene, clone size, CDR3 DNA, CDR3 protein. A D gene is named only where the DNA matches it firmly. Some rows mark clone size as missing; the rest say once, few, many or name a class of expanded clone.

TRBJ1-4,TRBD1,TRBV5-1,-,TGCGCCAGCAGCTTGAGGCCCAGGGGGCTTGATGAAAAACTGTTTTTT,CASSLRPRGLDEKLFF
TRBJ1-2,-,TRBV2,-,TGTGCCAGCAGTGAATGGCCAGGGGAGGGTGGCTACACCTTC,CASSEWPGEGGYTF
TRBJ2-5,-,TRBV5-1,-,TGCGCCAGCAGCCCTCAGACTGGCCAAGAGACCCAGTACTTC,CASSPQTGQETQYF
TRBJ2-3,-,TRBV18,-,TGTGCCAGCTCACCGGGGCGGAGTGGAGATACGCAGTATTTT,CASSPGRSGDTQYF
TRBJ2-5,-,TRBV29-1,-,TGCAGCGTCAGGAGGGGAAATGGGGAGACCCAGTACTTC,CSVRRGNGETQYF
TRBJ2-7,-,TRBV6-6,-,TGTGCCAGCAGTTACTCATCGACAGTCGGCGGCTACGAGCAGTACTTC,CASSYSSTVGGYEQYF
TRBJ2-1,-,TRBV5-8,-,TGTGCCAGCAGCTTGGGAAGGGGCTTGTCCTACAATGAGCAGTTCTTC,CASSLGRGLSYNEQFF
TRBJ1-3,TRBD1,TRBV30,-,TGTGCCTGCTACAGGGGGCGAATAGGAGGAAACACCATATATTTT,CACYRGRIGGNTIYF
TRBJ1-1,TRBD1,TRBV6-6,-,TGTGCCAGCAGTTACTCAGGGGGCGAAGATGTTCGGGGAGCTTTCTTT,CASSYSGGEDVRGAFF
TRBJ2-5,TRBD2,TRBV7-3,-,TGTGCCAGCAGCCGCGGACTAGCGGGGGGGCAGGAGACCCAGTACTTC,CASSRGLAGGQETQYF
TRBJ2-7,TRBD1,TRBV5-1,once,TGCGCCAGCAGCGAAGTTGGGGGACAGGGGTCCTACGAGCAGTACTTC,CASSEVGGQGSYEQYF
TRBJ2-7,-,TRBV7-9,-,TGTGCCAGCAGACAGGAGGGGAGGACCTACGAGCAGTACTTC,CASRQEGRTYEQYF
TRBJ2-2,-,TRBV25-1,-,TGTGCCAGCAGTGAAGGGCTGGGGGCAGGGAGGGCCGGGGAGCTGTTTTTT,CASSEGLGAGRAGELFF
TRBJ1-2,TRBD1,TRBV2,-,TGTGCCAGCATCCAAAGGACAGGGATTAACTATGGCTACACCTTC,CASIQRTGINYGYTF
TRBJ1-2,-,TRBV6-1,-,TGTGCCAGCAGGGAGAATCATGAGTATGGCTACACCTTC,CASRENHEYGYTF
TRBJ1-4,-,TRBV7-9,-,TGTGCCAGCAGCCACGGGGCAACTAATGAAAAACTGTTTTTT,CASSHGATNEKLFF
TRBJ2-7,TRBD1,TRBV5-6,-,TGTGCCAGCAGCTTGGGGGGGACAGGGCTCGAGCAGTACTTC,CASSLGGTGLEQYF
TRBJ1-3,-,TRBV9,few,TGTGCCAGCAGCGTAGAACGGTCGGGAAACACCATATATTTT,CASSVERSGNTIYF
TRBJ2-7,-,TRBV30,-,TGTGCCGGGGGAGGTTGGACCCCCGAGCAGTACTTC,CAGGGWTPEQYF
TRBJ2-7,-,TRBV27,-,TGTGCCAGCAGTCCGGGGACAATAGGATACGAGCAGTACTTC,CASSPGTIGYEQYF
TRBJ2-1,TRBD1,TRBV7-3,-,TGTGCCAGCAGCGCACTAGTAGACAGGGCTTACAATGAGCAGTTCTTC,CASSALVDRAYNEQFF
TRBJ1-6,-,TRBV7-9,-,TGTGCCAGCAGCTTTTTGGGGCAGTCACCCCTCCACTTT,CASSFLGQSPLHF
TRBJ2-3,TRBD2,TRBV5-1,-,TGCGCCAGCAGTCAGGGGACTAGCGGTGATACGCAGTATTTT,CASSQGTSGDTQYF
TRBJ1-3,TRBD1,TRBV19,-,TGTGCCAGTAGTATCTCTGGACAGGGGGCAAAAAACACCATATATTTT,CASSISGQGAKNTIYF
TRBJ2-7,TRBD1,TRBV7-9,-,TGTGCCAGCAGCTTTGAGGCAGGGGGCGTCTACGAGCAGTACTTC,CASSFEAGGVYEQYF
TRBJ1-2,-,TRBV5-6,-,TGTGCCAGCAGCTTGGCAGGTAACTATGGCTACACCTTC,CASSLAGNYGYTF
TRBJ1-2,-,TRBV6-5,-,TGTGCCAGCAGTTACTCTTTCGCGGCTTATGGCTACACCTTC,CASSYSFAAYGYTF
TRBJ1-4,-,TRBV10-1,-,TGCGCCAGCAGTGAGTCGGGGAGAGGGAAACTGTTTTTT,CASSESGRGKLFF
TRBJ2-7,-,TRBV6-1,-,TGTGCCAGCAGTGGAGCAGCCCGGGTTGCCTACGAGCAGTACTTC,CASSGAARVAYEQYF
TRBJ1-2,-,TRBV27,once,TGTGCCAGCAGTTTATCGACAGATTTCTATGGCTACACCTTC,CASSLSTDFYGYTF
TRBJ2-7,TRBD1,TRBV28,once,TGTGCCAGCAGTTTTCCGGGACAGGGATCCACCTACGAGCAGTACTTC,CASSFPGQGSTYEQYF
TRBJ2-5,TRBD2,TRBV30,-,TGTGCCTGGAGTGGGACTAGTCGAAAAGAGACCCAGTACTTC,CAWSGTSRKETQYF
TRBJ2-1,TRBD2,TRBV11-2,-,TGTGCCAGCAGTCCCCTAGCGGGAGCCACCAATGAGCAGTTCTTC,CASSPLAGATNEQFF
TRBJ1-1,TRBD1,TRBV5-1,-,TGCGCCAGCAGCATTCAGGGGGCCCAGAACACTGAAGCTTTCTTT,CASSIQGAQNTEAFF
TRBJ2-7,-,TRBV6-6,-,TGTGCCAGCAGTTACGACACGGCCCAGTACTTC,CASSYDTAQYF
TRBJ1-4,-,TRBV30,-,TGTGCCTGGAGCCACCGGGGGGGAGGGAAGGAAAAACTGTTTTTT,CAWSHRGGGKEKLFF
TRBJ1-5,-,TRBV19,-,TGTGCCAGTAGCGAGACAGCATCCAATCAGCCCCAGCATTTT,CASSETASNQPQHF
TRBJ1-2,-,TRBV5-6,-,TGTGCCAGCCGGAGTAACCGCAATCCCACCTATGGCTACACCTTC,CASRSNRNPTYGYTF
TRBJ2-7,-,TRBV7-9,-,TGTGCCAGCACAAGGGGACAAGCTGGCGAGCAGTACTTC,CASTRGQAGEQYF
TRBJ2-2,TRBD1,TRBV19,-,TGTGCCAGTAGTATACCCACAGGGGTGTCCACCGGGGAGCTGTTTTTT,CASSIPTGVSTGELFF
TRBJ2-1,TRBD2,TRBV7-2,-,TGTGCCAGCAGCTTCGGCGGGGGGCTGGCCAATGAGCAGTTCTTC,CASSFGGGLANEQFF
TRBJ2-3,TRBD1,TRBV11-2,-,TGTGCCAGCAGCGGCCGGACAGGGGCTAGCACAGATACGCAGTATTTT,CASSGRTGASTDTQYF
TRBJ2-7,-,TRBV30,once,TGTGCCTGGAGTCGGGGGTTAGGGAGGTACGAGCAGTACTTC,CAWSRGLGRYEQYF
TRBJ2-1,-,TRBV6-5,-,TGTGCCAGCAGTTACTCGAGAGTGGATACGGGCAATGAGCAGTTCTTC,CASSYSRVDTGNEQFF
TRBJ2-3,TRBD1,TRBV10-3,once,TGTGCCATCAGTGAGTCGGGACAGGGTTTTTCTAGCACAGATACGCAGTATTTT,CAISESGQGFSSTDTQYF
TRBJ2-3,TRBD2,TRBV4-1,once,TGCGCCAGCAGAACTAGCGGGAGCGACACTAGCACAGATACGCAGTATTTT,CASRTSGSDTSTDTQYF
TRBJ2-1,-,TRBV5-3,-,TGTGCCAGAAGCTTGGTGTGCAGGGCCCGCTACAATGAGCAGTTCTTC,CARSLVCRARYNEQFF
TRBJ1-2,-,TRBV25-1,-,TGTGCCAGCAGCTCGTTGGGGGGCTATGGCTACACCTTC,CASSSLGGYGYTF
TRBJ1-2,-,TRBV20-1,-,TGCAGTTGGGACACCAACTATGGCTACACCTTC,CSWDTNYGYTF
TRBJ2-2,TRBD2,TRBV5-1,-,TGCGCCAGCAGTGCCCTAGCGGGTAAGGCCGGGGAGCTGTTTTTT,CASSALAGKAGELFF
TRBJ2-1,-,TRBV14,-,TGTGCCAGCAGCCAGCAGAAGAACAATGAGCAGTTCTTC,CASSQQKNNEQFF
TRBJ1-3,TRBD1,TRBV4-2,-,TGTGCCAGCAGCCAAGAACCCCAGGAGACAGGGTTACATGGAAACACCATATATTTT,CASSQEPQETGLHGNTIYF
TRBJ1-1,-,TRBV6-5,once,TGTGCCAGCAGTTCCGGGCCAGGGGCTAACACTGAAGCTTTCTTT,CASSSGPGANTEAFF